This T cell receptor beta chain emerged from a study of blood T cell repertoires in COVID-19. Study overall: Samples came from the United States, Italy and Spain, spanning acute and convalescent COVID-19. T cells, B-cell-depleted T cells, or PBMCs provided the cDNA or gDNA that served as material.

In the source study's methods: Amplifying reference gene primers gave estimates of nucleated cell counts. Produced via immunoSEQ multiplex PCR; TCRdb's table is partial and in-frame only. V, J and clone size are those of that table, while D and trimming were read from the DNA. The data show roughly 150,000 clones, under 85% seen once. Trimming left V 4 bases short and J 4 bases short, with 8 bases between. Germline V lookup: CDR1 SGHDT, CDR2 YYEEEE. The CDR3 sequence is 12 residues long. Enrolled during active infection, Seattle patients were then followed longitudinally. Input material: peripheral blood. The clonotype was recovered from a man aged 80 or over with COVID-19, enrolled during active disease. V and J are TRBV5-6 and TRBJ2-5; D is perhaps TRBD1 (6 bases). The CDR3, as DNA: TGTGCCAGCAGCGGACAGACAGAGACCCAGTACTTC. Translation: CASSGQTETQYF.